Each of the 23 T cell receptor beta chains below was sequenced from the same sample in a study of OX40 agonist ivuxolimab in advanced cancers. Libraries came from the immunoSEQ multiplex PCR assay. The source is immuneACCESS, and TCRdb retained only in-frame sequences with V and J called. Part of the clones is not carried over; for the studies checked, unresolved V genes explain less than half of this, and the remainder is unexplained. Within this sample are 14,000 or so clones, with 82% of them counted one time only. Just under 45% of the sample goes to the ten largest clones. This specimen consisted of CD4+ or CD8+ T cells sorted from blood, obtained in a trial of the OX40 agonist ivuxolimab. These receptors were taken from an adult with an advanced solid tumor such as melanoma, head and neck, liver or kidney cancer.

The genes are TRBV7-9 and TRBJ1-1; D is undetermined. Looked up from germline, CDR1 is SEHNR and CDR2 is FQNEAQ (reference sequence). V was pared by 1 base and J by 7 bases, with 7 bases between. This CDR3 comprises 12 residues. The CDR3 spells CASSLGTVEAFF. In nucleotides, the CDR3 is TGTGCCAGCAGCTTAGGAACGGTTGAAGCTTTCTTT.

This chain links TRBV6-5 with TRBJ1-1, with D perhaps TRBD1 (5 bases). V lost 7 bases to trimming and J lost 6 bases, with 9 bases between them. The CDR3 is 11 amino acids. Germline loops: CDR1 MNHEY, CDR2 SVGAGI. The CDR3: CASNTGPEAFF. The CDR3 bases are TGTGCCAGCAACACAGGACCTGAAGCTTTCTTT.

This clone was seen once. This rearrangement joins TRBV2 to TRBJ2-1; no clear D gene. Germline-derived CDR1 and CDR2 are SNHLY and FYNNEI. The CDR3 is 15 residues long. V lost 3 bases and J lost 2, with 11 bases in between. In DNA, the CDR3 is TGTGCCAGCAGTGATACTGGTGCCACCTACAATGAGCAGTTCTTC. Amino acid sequence: CASSDTGATYNEQFF.

In DNA, the CDR3 is TGTGCCAGCAGTGAAAGTCTGGAGAACACTGAAGCTTTCTTT. Translation: CASSESLENTEAFF. The gene calls are TRBV6-1 and TRBJ1-1; no clear D gene. Germline V CDR1 and CDR2: MNHNS, SASEGT. The CDR3 sequence is 14 residues long. V lost 2 bases and J lost 1, with 8 bases in between.

CDR3 sequence reads: CASSELESEQFF. CDR3 bases: TGTGCCAGCAGCGAACTAGAGTCTGAGCAGTTCTTC. V and J are TRBV11-3 and TRBJ2-1, with a possible D match to TRBD2 (5 bases). The CDR3 is made up of 12 amino acids. The germline V gene has CDR1 SGHNT and CDR2 YENEEA. Trimming shortened V by 5 bases and J by 9 bases, and 11 bases separated the two germline ends.

The chain has TRBV7-6 and TRBJ2-2, with D perhaps TRBD1 (5 bases). V lost 3 bases to trimming and J lost 7 bases, with 12 bases between them. Germline CDR1 SGHVS, CDR2 FNYEAQ. The CDR3 extends over 14 amino acids. The CDR3 sequence is CASSFDSVGGELFF. For the CDR3, the DNA is TGTGCCAGCAGCTTCGACAGTGTTGGCGGGGAGCTGTTTTTT.

This chain links TRBV10-3 with TRBJ2-2, with 12 bases fitting TRBD2. V lost 10 bases, J lost 5 bases, and 11 bases stayed unmatched. Germline V gives CDR1 ENHRY, CDR2 SYGVKD. The CDR3 runs to 16 residues. CDR3 loop: CATRLAGAHETGELFF. DNA for the CDR3: TGTGCCACCAGACTAGCGGGGGCCCACGAAACCGGGGAGCTGTTTTTT.

The chain links TRBV7-8 to TRBJ2-3; no definite D call. Germline CDR1 SGHVS, CDR2 FQNEAQ. The CDR3 spans 16 residues. V was cut by 4 bases and J by 4 bases, with 18 bases left in between. The CDR3 DNA is TGTGCCAGCAGCTCGCGCGAGGCCATGGACGCAGATACGCAGTATTTT. Translating it yields CASSSREAMDADTQYF.

This chain joins TRBV4-3 and TRBJ2-2, with D possibly matching TRBD2 (5 bases). Germline V lookup: CDR1 LGHNA, CDR2 YSLEER. V lost 5 bases, J lost 5 bases, and 12 bases lay in between. CDR3 length: 14 residues. CDR3 in amino acids: CASSSEEVTGELFF. The CDR3 DNA follows: TGCGCCAGCAGCTCGGAGGAGGTTACCGGGGAGCTGTTTTTT.

The J gene is TRBJ1-5, the V gene TRBV4-3, with D perhaps matching TRBD1 (6 bases). V was clipped by 1 base and J by 7 bases, with 11 bases between them. Per germline, CDR1 LGHNA and CDR2 YSLEER. This CDR3 is 14 amino acids long. CDR3 nucleotide sequence: TGCGCCAGCAGCCAAGCAGGGGAGGGACAGCCCCAGCATTTT. Protein sequence: CASSQAGEGQPQHF.

The J gene is TRBJ2-2, the V gene TRBV7-3; 10 bases are a match to TRBD1. CDR3 size: 13 residues. The trim removed 9 bases at V and 5 bases at J, leaving 3 bases unmatched. Germline CDR1 reads SGHTA; CDR2 reads FQGTGA. CDR3 amino acids: CASGTGVTGELFF. CDR3 DNA: TGTGCCAGTGGGACAGGGGTTACCGGGGAGCTGTTTTTT.

The rearrangement uses TRBV7-7 and TRBJ2-1, with D maybe TRBD1 (6 bases). The CDR3 has 13 residues. Germline CDR1 and CDR2: SSHAT and FNYEAQ (reference sequence). V lost 2 bases and J lost 6, with 8 bases in between. CDR3 coding DNA: TGTGCCAGCAGCTTACGGGACACCAATGAGCAGTTCTTC. Translating gives CASSLRDTNEQFF.

This clone was detected only once. The chain is built from TRBV9 and TRBJ2-2; D is unresolved. This CDR3 is 14 amino acids long. V dropped 0 bases and J dropped 5 bases, with 8 bases sitting between them. CDR1 SGDLS and CDR2 YYNGEE come from the germline V gene. The CDR3 DNA reads TGTGCCAGCAGCGTAGGGGGTGGGACCGGGGAGCTGTTTTTT. This gives the protein CASSVGGGTGELFF.

In its sample, this clone was seen once. This chain links TRBV2 with TRBJ2-7; no clear D gene. The CDR3 is 13 residues long. In germline, CDR1 is SNHLY, CDR2 FYNNEI. Trimming took 4 bases from V and 4 from J, leaving 11 bases between them. Written as DNA, the CDR3 is TGTGCCAGCAGTGGAGCTAGATTTTACGAGCAGTACTTC. This translates into CASSGARFYEQYF.

V usage is TRBV27 and J usage is TRBJ2-5; TRBD2 matches 12 bases. The DNA end is a closer match to TRBJ2-7, so the J assignment may be wrong. The CDR3 runs to 15 residues. CDR1 and CDR2 from the germline V gene are MNHEY and SMNVEV (reference sequence). The CDR3: CASSSGLAGSYEQYF. The CDR3 bases are TGTGCCAGCAGTTCGGGACTAGCGGGCTCCTACGAGCAGTACTTC.

The chain is built from TRBV28 and TRBJ2-7; D is perhaps TRBD2 (5 bases). Per germline, CDR1 MDHEN and CDR2 SYDVKM. V lost 5 bases to trimming and J lost 2 bases, with 13 bases between them. The length of the CDR3 is 14 residues. The CDR3: CASSDTAGAYEQYF. The CDR3 DNA reads as TGTGCCAGCAGTGATACAGCCGGGGCCTACGAGCAGTACTTC.

The rearrangement uses TRBV13 and TRBJ2-7, with D unclear. The CDR3 length is 13 residues. Germline CDR1 and CDR2: PRHDT and FYEKMQ (reference sequence). Trimming left V 0 bases short and J 5 bases short, with 8 bases between. CDR3 in amino acids: CASSLGDSNEQYF. CDR3 nucleotide sequence: TGTGCCAGCAGCTTAGGGGATAGCAACGAGCAGTACTTC.

The V gene is TRBV5-1, the J gene TRBJ2-7; D assignment may be TRBD1 or TRBD2 (5 bases each). V gave up 0 bases and J gave up 3 bases, with 13 bases separating them. The length of the CDR3 is 15 residues. The germline CDR1 and CDR2 sequences are SGHRS and YFSETQ. The CDR3 here is CASSLGSGGLYEQYF. CDR3 nucleotides: TGCGCCAGCAGCTTGGGTTCTGGGGGTCTCTACGAGCAGTACTTC.

The chain couples TRBV9 to TRBJ2-6; D is uncertain. V was pared by 2 bases and J by 0 bases, with 3 bases between. The CDR3 loop spans 14 amino acids. Per germline, CDR1 SGDLS and CDR2 YYNGEE. CDR3 in DNA: TGTGCCAGCAGCGTCGTCTCTGGGGCCAACGTCCTGACTTTC. This encodes CASSVVSGANVLTF. The full variable domain, with the rest looked up from reference TRBV9 and TRBJ2-6, is DSGVTQTPKHLITATGQRVTLRCSPRSGDLSVYWYQQSLDQGLQFLIQYYNGEERAKGNILERFSAQQFPDLHSELNLSSLELGDSALYFCASSVVSGANVLTFGAGSRLTVL.

This chain joins TRBV15 and TRBJ1-1; D might be TRBD1 (5 bases). This CDR3 has 17 amino acids. Trimming took off 0 bases at V and 3 bases at J, with 17 bases between the two ends. Germline CDR1 is LNHNV and CDR2 is YYDKDF (reference sequence). The CDR3 spells CATSREHPSVGDTEAFF. CDR3 coding DNA: TGTGCCACCAGCAGAGAACACCCTTCTGTGGGGGACACTGAAGCTTTCTTT.

This clone was seen only a few times. This rearrangement joins TRBV6-4 to TRBJ2-2; D unclear. Germline assignment: CDR1 MRHNA and CDR2 SNTAGT. The V and J ends lost 2 bases and 3 bases respectively, with 7 bases between them. The CDR3 is 14 residues long. The CDR3 sequence is CASSDRTDTGELFF. The CDR3 DNA reads TGTGCCAGCAGTGACCGAACGGACACCGGGGAGCTGTTTTTT.

The CDR3: CASSIRNAREMIGNQPQHF. CDR3 coding DNA: TGTGCCAGTAGTATTAGGAATGCCCGTGAGATGATTGGCAATCAGCCCCAGCATTTT. This sequence joins TRBV19 and TRBJ1-5; the D is unclear. V lost 3 bases and J lost 2, with 23 bases in between. This CDR3 contains 19 residues. Germline loops: CDR1 LNHDA, CDR2 SQIVND (reference sequence).

This chain connects TRBV4-2 to TRBJ2-7; unclear D gene. Germline CDR1 LGHNA, CDR2 YNFKEQ. V was pared by 0 bases and J by 3 bases, with 6 bases between. The CDR3 length is 13 residues. CDR3 in amino acids: CASSQDVNYEQYF. CDR3 nucleotide sequence: TGTGCCAGCAGCCAAGATGTAAACTACGAGCAGTACTTC.